This note documents a single TCR beta chain sequence. The target antigen is unknown. A read error likely explains this, since a far larger clone differs by one base. Time point in this sample: week 23, last vaccination. The investigators gave 300 ug of mutant IDH1 20-mer peptide in each vaccine dose, together with topical imiquimod. The entry originates in a study of a mutant IDH1 vaccine in newly diagnosed glioma. Study background: Each patient was administered eight vaccinations, scheduled in weeks 1, 3, 5, 7, 11, 15, 19 and 23. Most patients had received both radiotherapy and temozolomide, the prior options being radiotherapy, temozolomide, or both.

The data were produced by immunoSEQ multiplex PCR, yet TCRdb's version contains in-frame clones alone and is incomplete. The table has roughly 38,000 clones, around 79% seen once. This CDR3 is built from 13 residues. Looked up from germline, CDR1 is SSHAT and CDR2 is FNYEAQ (reference sequence). This chain joins TRBV7-7 and TRBJ2-5, with a weak D call TRBD2 (6 bases). The better agreement between TRBJ2-7 and the DNA end casts doubt on the J call. This specimen was PBMCs, taken from a glioma patient whose treatment included an IDH1 peptide vaccine. This sequence originates from a woman in her thirties or forties with glioma. Some clones in this sample may be carry-over from other donors' samples. The CDR3 sequence: CASSLGGTYEQYF. The CDR3, as DNA: TGTGCTAGCAGCTTAGGCGGGACCTACGAGCAGTACTTC.